The 19 T cell receptor beta chains listed next were all sequenced from one sample in a study of blood T cell repertoires in COVID-19. Using immunoSEQ multiplex PCR, the repertoire was profiled, and TCRdb retains in-frame clones only, with some absent. The data contain 100,000 to 150,000 clones, 80% to 90% of them singletons. The sample taken for sequencing was peripheral blood. All receptors derive from an older woman with acute or convalescent COVID-19.

The chain carries TRBV3-1 (or the pseudogene TRBV3-2) and TRBJ1-6; D is possibly TRBD1 (6 bases). Germline V gene sequence: CDR1 LGHDT, CDR2 YNNKEL (reference sequence). The CDR3 runs 15 residues. Between the trimmed V and J ends, which lost 6 bases and 6 bases, there was a span of 15 bases. The CDR3: CASRDRTDFNSPLHF. The CDR3 nucleotides read TGTGCCAGCAGGGACCGGACAGATTTTAATTCACCCCTCCACTTT.

The DNA for the CDR3 is TGTGCCAGCAGCTTAGATTTGAGCAATGAGCAGTTCTTC. Translation: CASSLDLSNEQFF. The V call is TRBV11-3, the J call TRBJ2-1; D uncertain. Germline-derived CDR1 and CDR2 are SGHNT and YENEEA. The ends were cut back, 0 bases at V and 6 bases at J, with 6 bases in the middle. The CDR3 runs to 13 residues.

The chain links TRBV7-8 to TRBJ2-5, with 7 nucleotides matching TRBD1. CDR1 is SGHVS and CDR2 is FQNEAQ in the germline V gene. The CDR3 contains 11 residues. The V and J ends lost 5 bases and 9 bases, in that order; junction bases with no gene match: 3. DNA of the CDR3: TGTGCCAGCAGCCCAGACAGGGCCCAGTACTTC. The encoded protein is CASSPDRAQYF. Variable domain in full (rest from reference TRBV7-8 and TRBJ2-5): GAGVSQSPRYKVAKRGQDVALRCDPISGHVSLFWYQQALGQGPEFLTYFQNEAQLDKSGLPSDRFFAERPEGSVSTLKIQRTQQEDSAVYLCASSPDRAQYFGPGTRLLVL.

The rearrangement links TRBV7-6 to TRBJ1-1, with D hard to call. V was trimmed by 1 base and J by 5 bases, leaving 8 bases between them. The CDR3 runs 13 residues. Germline assignment: CDR1 SGHVS and CDR2 FNYEAQ. As DNA, the CDR3 is TGTGCCAGCAGCTTAGATCCGGGGACTGAAGCTTTCTTT. Translated: CASSLDPGTEAFF.

The sample holds one count of this clone. The gene calls are TRBV19 and TRBJ1-4; D unresolved. The germline gives CDR1 LNHDA, CDR2 SQIVND (reference sequence). CDR3 length: 15 amino acids. The V gene lost 4 bases and the J gene lost 4 bases, with 13 bases spanning the gap. CDR3 in DNA: TGTGCCAGTAGTACACCCGGGATCTTTAATGAAAAACTGTTTTTT. Translation: CASSTPGIFNEKLFF.

This sequence joins TRBV6-1 and TRBJ2-5; perhaps TRBD1 as D (5 bases). The CDR3 extends over 13 amino acids. The germline CDR1 and CDR2 sequences are MNHNS and SASEGT. V lost 0 bases and J lost 3, with 5 bases in between. The CDR3 loop is CASSEAGEETQYF. The CDR3 DNA follows: TGTGCCAGCAGTGAAGCAGGGGAAGAGACCCAGTACTTC.

The chain joins TRBV3-1 (or the pseudogene TRBV3-2) to TRBJ2-7; 8 nucleotides line up with TRBD2. V gave up 2 bases and J gave up 6 bases; unmatched junction bases: 9. Looked up from germline, CDR1 is LGHDT and CDR2 is YNNKEL (reference sequence). The CDR3 length is 15 residues. The CDR3 coding sequence is TGTGCCAGCAGCCAACCCCTAGGCGGGGGGCGCGAGCAGTACTTC. Its protein is CASSQPLGGGREQYF.

This chain connects TRBV30 to TRBJ1-1; TRBD1 matches at 7 bases. V dropped 1 base and J dropped 8; count of bases not matched to a gene: 7. CDR1 and CDR2 (germline): GTSNPN, SVGIG (reference sequence). CDR3 length: 13 residues. CDR3 region: CAWSAGQAYEAFF. For the CDR3, the DNA is TGTGCCTGGAGTGCAGGACAGGCGTACGAAGCTTTCTTT. The full variable domain, in which reference TRBV30 and TRBJ1-1 provide the parts outside the CDR3, is SQTIHQWPATLVQPVGSPLSLECTVEGTSNPNLYWYRQAAGRGLQLLFYSVGIGQISSEVPQNLSASRPQDRQFILSSKKLLLSDSGFYLCAWSAGQAYEAFFGQGTRLTVV.

V gene TRBV5-4 combines with J gene TRBJ2-1, with 15 bases aligning to TRBD2. The V gene end was trimmed by 4 bases and the J gene end by 2 bases; junction bases not matched to a gene: 4. Germline loops: CDR1 SGHNT, CDR2 YYREEE (reference sequence). The CDR3 contains 17 residues. This CDR3 reads CASSRGLAGGTYNEQFF. The CDR3 nucleotides are TGTGCCAGCAGCCGGGGACTAGCGGGAGGAACCTACAATGAGCAGTTCTTC.

This chain uses TRBV19 with TRBJ1-5; 7 bases line up with TRBD1. V was pared by 4 bases and J by 3 bases, with 6 bases of the junction left unmatched. Germline CDR1 and CDR2: LNHDA and SQIVND (reference sequence). The CDR3 sequence is 15 residues long. The CDR3 spells CASSTGGLYNQPQHF. DNA for the CDR3: TGTGCCAGTAGTACAGGGGGACTCTACAATCAGCCCCAGCATTTT. Combining the CDR3 with reference TRBV19 and TRBJ1-5 gives the whole variable domain DGGITQSPKYLFRKEGQNVTLSCEQNLNHDAMYWYRQDPGQGLRLIYYSQIVNDFQKGDIAEGYSVSREKKESFPLTVTSAQKNPTAFYLCASSTGGLYNQPQHFGDGTRLSIL.

CDR3 region: CASSLWGDTEAFF. The DNA for the CDR3 is TGCGCCAGCAGCTTGTGGGGGGATACTGAAGCTTTCTTT. The chain links TRBV5-1 to TRBJ1-1, with D possibly matching TRBD1 (5 bases). Trimming took 1 base from V and 5 from J, leaving 9 bases between them. From germline, CDR1 is SGHRS and CDR2 YFSETQ. This CDR3 is built from 13 residues.

This clone was detected once. The V call is TRBV6-5, the J call TRBJ1-5, with 9 bases lining up with TRBD1. Germline CDR1 reads MNHEY; CDR2 reads SVGAGI. This CDR3 is built from 14 residues. V lost 6 bases to trimming and J lost 5 bases; unmatched junction nucleotides: 5. The CDR3 sequence: CASSETGGDQPQHF. In nucleotides, the CDR3 is TGTGCCAGCAGCGAGACAGGGGGGGATCAGCCCCAGCATTTT.

This clone was seen a single time. The chain combines TRBV6-5 with TRBJ2-7, with no clear D. V shed 4 bases and J shed 0 bases, with 10 bases lying between them. The germline V gene encodes CDR1 MNHEY and CDR2 SVGAGI. This CDR3 contains 14 residues. CDR3 sequence (DNA): TGTGCCAGCAGTTCCCCCACTACCTCCTACGAGCAGTACTTC. Amino acids: CASSSPTTSYEQYF.

This clone came up once. For the CDR3, the DNA is TGTGCCAGTAGTACCTCCGCAGGGCCCCAGTACTTC. It codes for CASSTSAGPQYF. V gene TRBV19 combines with J gene TRBJ2-5; the D gene is possibly TRBD1 (5 bases). The CDR3 covers 12 residues. Between the trimmed V and J ends, which lost 4 bases and 9 bases, there was a span of 12 bases. The germline V gene has CDR1 LNHDA and CDR2 SQIVND (reference sequence).

The J gene is TRBJ1-2, the V gene TRBV30, with 7 nucleotides matching TRBD1. CDR1 and CDR2 from the germline V gene are GTSNPN and SVGIG (reference sequence). V lost 0 bases, J lost 12 bases, and 4 bases stayed unmatched. The CDR3 totals 11 residues. The CDR3 loop reads CAWSVDRANTF. As DNA, the CDR3 is TGTGCCTGGAGTGTAGACAGGGCAAACACCTTC.

This sequence joins TRBV7-9 and TRBJ2-1; D unresolved. The CDR3 is 15 residues long. Germline CDR1 SEHNR, CDR2 FQNEAQ (reference sequence). Trimming stripped 2 bases from V and 2 bases from J, with 10 bases between. CDR3 loop: CASSLQRTPYNEQFF. The CDR3 DNA reads as TGTGCCAGCAGCTTACAAAGAACTCCCTACAATGAGCAGTTCTTC.

The chain combines TRBV11-3 with TRBJ1-6; D unclear. The CDR3 consists of 15 residues. CDR1 is SGHNT and CDR2 is YENEEA in the germline V gene. V lost 1 base, J lost 10 bases, and 14 bases lay in between. DNA of the CDR3: TGTGCCAGCAGCTTAGGAGGCAGAAGGAACTCACCCCTCCACTTT. Encoded protein: CASSLGGRRNSPLHF.

The V and J genes are TRBV19 and TRBJ2-1, with 14 bases aligning to TRBD2. The V gene end was trimmed by 4 bases and the J gene end by 6 bases; junction bases not matched to a gene: 5. The CDR3 consists of 16 residues. The germline V gene has CDR1 LNHDA and CDR2 SQIVND (reference sequence). The CDR3 sequence: CASSKPGLAGVNEQFF. The CDR3 nucleotides read TGTGCCAGTAGTAAACCGGGACTAGCGGGAGTCAATGAGCAGTTCTTC.

The chain employs TRBV4-1 and TRBJ2-1; 9 bases are shared with TRBD2. The junction had 8 bases not matched to a gene; V was cut back by 0 bases and J by 8 bases. The CDR3 extends over 16 amino acids. Germline CDR1 is MGHRA and CDR2 is YSYEKL. CDR3 loop: CASSQELAGGFDEQFF. The CDR3 nucleotides are TGCGCCAGCAGCCAAGAATTGGCGGGAGGGTTCGATGAGCAGTTCTTC.